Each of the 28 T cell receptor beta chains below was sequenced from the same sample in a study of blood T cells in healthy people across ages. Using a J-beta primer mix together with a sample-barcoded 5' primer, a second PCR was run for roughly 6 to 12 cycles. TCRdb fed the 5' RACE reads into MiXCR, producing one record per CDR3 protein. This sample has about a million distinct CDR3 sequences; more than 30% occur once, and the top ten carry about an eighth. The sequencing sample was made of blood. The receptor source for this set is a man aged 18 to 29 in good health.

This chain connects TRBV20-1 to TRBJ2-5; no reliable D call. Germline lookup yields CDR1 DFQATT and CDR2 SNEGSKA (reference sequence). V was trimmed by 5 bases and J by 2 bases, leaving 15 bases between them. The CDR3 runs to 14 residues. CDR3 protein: CSAPRRQEQETQYF. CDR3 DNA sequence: TGCAGTGCTCCCCGGCGGCAGGAACAAGAGACCCAGTACTTC.

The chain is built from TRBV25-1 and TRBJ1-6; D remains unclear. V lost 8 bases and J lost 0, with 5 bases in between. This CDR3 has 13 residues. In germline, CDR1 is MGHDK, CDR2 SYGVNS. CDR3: CASGNSYNSPLHF. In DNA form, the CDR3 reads TGTGCCAGCGGGAACTCCTATAATTCACCCCTCCACTTT. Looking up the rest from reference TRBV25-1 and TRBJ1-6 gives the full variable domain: EADIYQTPRYLVIGTGKKITLECSQTMGHDKMYWYQQDPGMELHLIHYSYGVNSTEKGDLSSESTVSRIRTEHFPLTLESARPSHTSQYLCASGNSYNSPLHFGNGTRLTVT.

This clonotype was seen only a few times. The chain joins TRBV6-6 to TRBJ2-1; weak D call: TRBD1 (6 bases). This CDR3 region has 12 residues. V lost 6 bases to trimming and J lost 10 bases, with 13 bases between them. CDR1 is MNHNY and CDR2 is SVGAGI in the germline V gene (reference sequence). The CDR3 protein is CASRTTGFEQFF. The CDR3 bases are TGTGCCAGCAGGACGACAGGATTCGAGCAGTTCTTC.

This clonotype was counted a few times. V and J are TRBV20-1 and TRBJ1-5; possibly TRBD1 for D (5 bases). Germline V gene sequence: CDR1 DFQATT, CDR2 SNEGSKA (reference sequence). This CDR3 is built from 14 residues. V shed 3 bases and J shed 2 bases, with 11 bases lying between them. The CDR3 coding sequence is TGCAGTGCTAGTACAGGAGGAGGCAATCAGCCCCAGCATTTT. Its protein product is CSASTGGGNQPQHF.

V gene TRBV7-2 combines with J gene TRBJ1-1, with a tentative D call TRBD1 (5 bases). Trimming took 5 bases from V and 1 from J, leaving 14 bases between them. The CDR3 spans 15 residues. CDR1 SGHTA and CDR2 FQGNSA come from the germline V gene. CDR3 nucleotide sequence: TGTGCCAGCAGCATTAACCCAGGACAGAACACTGAAGCTTTCTTT. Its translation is CASSINPGQNTEAFF.

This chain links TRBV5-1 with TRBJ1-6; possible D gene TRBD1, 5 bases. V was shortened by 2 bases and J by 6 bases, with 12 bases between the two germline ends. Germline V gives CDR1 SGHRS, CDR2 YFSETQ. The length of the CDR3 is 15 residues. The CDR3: CASSFRPGTNSPLHF. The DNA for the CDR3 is TGCGCCAGCAGCTTTCGGCCAGGGACTAATTCACCCCTCCACTTT.

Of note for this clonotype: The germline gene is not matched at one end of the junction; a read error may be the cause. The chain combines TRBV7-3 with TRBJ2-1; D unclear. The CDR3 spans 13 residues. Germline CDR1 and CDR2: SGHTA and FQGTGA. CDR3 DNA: TGTGCCAGCAGCTTAACCAACTACAATGGGCAGTTCTTC. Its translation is CASSLTNYNGQFF.

The CDR3 bases are TGCGCCAGCAGCCAAGATATCGCGGGGGGCTACAATGAGCAGTACTTC. It codes for CASSQDIAGGYNEQYF. The chain recombines TRBV4-1 with TRBJ2-1; 8 bases fit TRBD2. The J call may be mistaken, given a closer DNA end match to TRBJ2-7. The CDR3 covers 16 residues. Germline V gives CDR1 MGHRA, CDR2 YSYEKL.

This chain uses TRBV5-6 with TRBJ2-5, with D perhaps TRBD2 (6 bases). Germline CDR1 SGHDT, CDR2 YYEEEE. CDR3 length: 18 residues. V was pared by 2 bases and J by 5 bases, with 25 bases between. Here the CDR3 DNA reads TGTGCCAGCAGCTTCCTGCTGACTAGACCCTTATCGGAGGAGACCCAGTACTTC. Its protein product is CASSFLLTRPLSEETQYF. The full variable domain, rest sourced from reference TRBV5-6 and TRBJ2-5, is DAGVTQSPTHLIKTRGQQVTLRCSPKSGHDTVSWYQQALGQGPQFIFQYYEEEERQRGNFPDRFSGHQFPNYSSELNVNALLLGDSALYLCASSFLLTRPLSEETQYFGPGTRLLVL.

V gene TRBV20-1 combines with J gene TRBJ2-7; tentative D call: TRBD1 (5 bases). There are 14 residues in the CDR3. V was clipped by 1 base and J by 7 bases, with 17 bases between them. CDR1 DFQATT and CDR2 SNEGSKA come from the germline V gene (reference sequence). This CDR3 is CSARAKMTDSEQYF. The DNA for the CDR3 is TGCAGTGCTAGAGCCAAGATGACAGATTCGGAGCAGTACTTC.

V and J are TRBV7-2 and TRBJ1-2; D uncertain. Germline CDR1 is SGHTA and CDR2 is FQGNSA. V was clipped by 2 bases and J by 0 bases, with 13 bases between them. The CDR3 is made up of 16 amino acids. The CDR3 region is CASSLPRGLANYGYTF. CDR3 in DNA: TGTGCCAGCAGCTTACCTAGAGGCCTAGCTAACTATGGCTACACCTTC.

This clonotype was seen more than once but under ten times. The CDR3 DNA reads TGTGCCAGCAGCACACGGACAGGGGCGCAGGATGGCTACACCTTC. This sequence encodes CASSTRTGAQDGYTF. J is TRBJ1-2 and V is TRBV7-8; 9 nucleotides line up with TRBD1. V trimming: 5 bases; J trimming: 6 bases; junction bases outside the gene matches: 10. This CDR3 has 15 residues. From germline, CDR1 is SGHVS and CDR2 FQNEAQ.

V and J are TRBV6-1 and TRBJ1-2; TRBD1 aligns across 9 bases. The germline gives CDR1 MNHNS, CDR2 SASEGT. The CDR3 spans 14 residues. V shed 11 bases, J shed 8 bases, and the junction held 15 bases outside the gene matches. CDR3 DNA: TGTGCCGCGAACCTGTCCGGGACAGGGAAAGGCTACACCTTC. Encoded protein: CAANLSGTGKGYTF.

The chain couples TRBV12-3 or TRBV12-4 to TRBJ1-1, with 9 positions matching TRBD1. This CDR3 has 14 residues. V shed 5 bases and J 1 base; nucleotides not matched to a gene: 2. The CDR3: CASSGQGSNTEAFF. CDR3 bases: TGTGCCAGCAGTGGACAGGGGTCGAACACTGAAGCTTTCTTT.

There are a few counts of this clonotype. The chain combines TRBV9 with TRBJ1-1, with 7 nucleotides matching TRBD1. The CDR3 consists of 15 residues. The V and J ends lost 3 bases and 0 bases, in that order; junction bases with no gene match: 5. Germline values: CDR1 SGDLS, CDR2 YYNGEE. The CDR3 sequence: CASSGPTGMNTEAFF. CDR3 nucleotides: TGTGCCAGCAGCGGGCCGACAGGGATGAACACTGAAGCTTTCTTT.

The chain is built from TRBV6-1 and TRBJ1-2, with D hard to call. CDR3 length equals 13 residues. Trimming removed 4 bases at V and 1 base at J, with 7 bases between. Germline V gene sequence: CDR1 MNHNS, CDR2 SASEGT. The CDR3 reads CASSAGFNYGYTF. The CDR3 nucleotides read TGTGCCAGCAGTGCCGGATTTAACTATGGCTACACCTTC.

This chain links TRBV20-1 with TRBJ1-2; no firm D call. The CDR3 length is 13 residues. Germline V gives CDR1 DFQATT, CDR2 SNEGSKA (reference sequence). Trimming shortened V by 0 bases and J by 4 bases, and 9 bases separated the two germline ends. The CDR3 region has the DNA TGCAGTGCTAGAGATCAGGATTTCTATGGCTACACCTTC. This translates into CSARDQDFYGYTF.

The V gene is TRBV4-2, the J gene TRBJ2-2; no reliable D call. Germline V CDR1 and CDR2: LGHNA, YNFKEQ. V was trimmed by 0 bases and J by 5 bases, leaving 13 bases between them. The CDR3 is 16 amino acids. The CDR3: CASSQDETGSTGELFF. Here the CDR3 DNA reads TGTGCCAGCAGCCAAGATGAAACGGGTTCGACCGGGGAGCTGTTTTTT.

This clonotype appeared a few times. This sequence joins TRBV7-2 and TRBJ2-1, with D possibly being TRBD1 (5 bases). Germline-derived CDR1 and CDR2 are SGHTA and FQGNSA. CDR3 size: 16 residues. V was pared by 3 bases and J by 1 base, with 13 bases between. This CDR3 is CASSFGAAFSYNEQFF. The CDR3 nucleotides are TGTGCCAGCAGCTTTGGGGCAGCCTTTTCCTACAATGAGCAGTTCTTC.

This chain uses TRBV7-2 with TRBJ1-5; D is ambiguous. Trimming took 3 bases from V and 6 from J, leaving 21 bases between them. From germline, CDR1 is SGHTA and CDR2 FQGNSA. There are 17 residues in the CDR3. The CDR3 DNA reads TGTGCCAGCAGCTTTGTTTCAGGCCCTTACGGCAGTCAGCCCCAGCATTTT. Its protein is CASSFVSGPYGSQPQHF.

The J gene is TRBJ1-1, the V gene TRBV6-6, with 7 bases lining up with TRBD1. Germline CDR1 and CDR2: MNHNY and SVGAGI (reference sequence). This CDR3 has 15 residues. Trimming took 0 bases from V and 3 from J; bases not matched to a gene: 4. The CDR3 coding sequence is TGTGCCAGCAGTTACTCGAAGGGGGCGGACACTGAAGCTTTCTTT. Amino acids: CASSYSKGADTEAFF.

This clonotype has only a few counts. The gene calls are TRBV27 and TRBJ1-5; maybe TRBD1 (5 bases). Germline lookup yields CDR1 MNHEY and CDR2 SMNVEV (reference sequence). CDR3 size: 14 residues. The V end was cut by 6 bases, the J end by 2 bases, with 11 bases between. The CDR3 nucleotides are TGTGCCAGCAGCGGGGGATTCGGCAATCAGCCCCAGCATTTT. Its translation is CASSGGFGNQPQHF.

In DNA, the CDR3 is TGCAGTGCCATGGGACGTTCGGGAGATACGCAGTATTTT. This sequence encodes CSAMGRSGDTQYF. The chain recombines TRBV20-1 with TRBJ2-3, with D perhaps assigned TRBD1 or TRBD2 (5 bases each). From germline, CDR1 is DFQATT and CDR2 SNEGSKA (reference sequence). The CDR3 length is 13 residues. With 6 bases removed from V and 5 bases from J, the gap between germline ends came to 15 bases.

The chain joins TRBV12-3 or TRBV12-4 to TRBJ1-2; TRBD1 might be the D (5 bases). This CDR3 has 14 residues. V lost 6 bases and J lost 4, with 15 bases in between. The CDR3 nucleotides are TGTGCCAGCAGAGATACCGCGGGGGGCTATGGCTACACCTTC. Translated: CASRDTAGGYGYTF.

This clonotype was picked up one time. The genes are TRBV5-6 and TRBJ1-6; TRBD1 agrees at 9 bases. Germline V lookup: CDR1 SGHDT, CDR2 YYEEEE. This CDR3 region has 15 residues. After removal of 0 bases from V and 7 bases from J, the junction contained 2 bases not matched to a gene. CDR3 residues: CASSLDGQGNSPLHF. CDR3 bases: TGTGCCAGCAGCTTGGATGGACAGGGGAATTCACCCCTCCACTTT.

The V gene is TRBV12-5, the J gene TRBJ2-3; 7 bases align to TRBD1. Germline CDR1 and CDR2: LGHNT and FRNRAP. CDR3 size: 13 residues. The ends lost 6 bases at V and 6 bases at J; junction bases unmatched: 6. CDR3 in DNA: TGTGCTAGTGGCCAGGACAGGCAGGATACGCAGTATTTT. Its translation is CASGQDRQDTQYF.

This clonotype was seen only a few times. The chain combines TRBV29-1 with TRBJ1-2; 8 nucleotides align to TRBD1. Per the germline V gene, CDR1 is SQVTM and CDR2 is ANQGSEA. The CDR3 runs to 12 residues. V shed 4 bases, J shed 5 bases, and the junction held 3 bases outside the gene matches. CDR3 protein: CSVAQGAYGYTF. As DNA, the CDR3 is TGCAGCGTTGCCCAGGGGGCGTATGGCTACACCTTC.

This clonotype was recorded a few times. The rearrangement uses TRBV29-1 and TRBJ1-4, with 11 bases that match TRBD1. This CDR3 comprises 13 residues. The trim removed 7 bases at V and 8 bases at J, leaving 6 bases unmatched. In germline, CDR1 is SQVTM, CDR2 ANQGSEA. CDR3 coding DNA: TGCAGCGCGGGGGACAGGGGGAACGAAAAACTGTTTTTT. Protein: CSAGDRGNEKLFF.